Each of the 24 T cell receptor beta chains below was sequenced from the same sample in a study of blood T cell repertoires in COVID-19. Here immunoSEQ multiplex PCR was the method, and the copy in TCRdb shows in-frame clones only, minus some. This sample has 30,000 or so clones; roughly four fifths occur once, and the top ten carry about 42%. Sequenced input: peripheral blood. The receptors here all came from a man aged 80 or over with active or convalescent COVID-19.

The rearrangement joins TRBV6-2 or TRBV6-3 to TRBJ1-5; D remains unclear. Trimming took off 6 bases at V and 4 bases at J, with 16 bases between the two ends. Germline V CDR1 and CDR2: MNHEY, SVGEGT. The CDR3 has 15 residues. The CDR3 DNA is TGTGCCAGCAGCCTTGGCGGCCTACCGAATCAGCCCCAGCATTTT. Translated, it gives CASSLGGLPNQPQHF.

The chain's CDR3 is CASSRLGQDPYEQYF. Here the CDR3 DNA reads TGTGCCAGTAGTAGACTGGGACAGGACCCCTACGAGCAGTACTTC. V is TRBV19 and J is TRBJ2-7; 8 bases are a match to TRBD1. Germline CDR1 is LNHDA and CDR2 is SQIVND (reference sequence). V was pared by 4 bases and J by 2 bases, with 7 bases of the junction left unmatched. The CDR3 is made up of 15 amino acids.

The chain uses TRBV30 and TRBJ2-7; 16 bases line up with TRBD2. The J segment lost 5 bases and the V segment lost 2 bases, leaving 9 bases of the junction unmatched. CDR1 and CDR2 from the germline V gene are GTSNPN and SVGIG (reference sequence). The CDR3 extends over 17 amino acids. CDR3 nucleotide sequence: TGTGCCTGGAGTCCTGGGACTAGCGGGAGGGCCTTTGACGAGCAGTACTTC. Its translation is CAWSPGTSGRAFDEQYF.

V usage is TRBV18 and J usage is TRBJ1-3, with no clear D. Trimming removed 3 bases at V and 2 bases at J, with 11 bases between. Germline V CDR1 and CDR2: KGHSH, LQKENI. The CDR3 sequence is 15 residues long. CDR3 DNA: TGTGCCAGCTCACCGGGTGGGCAAGCTGGAAACACCATATATTTT. This encodes CASSPGGQAGNTIYF.

The chain is built from TRBV7-3 and TRBJ2-1; 9 nucleotides line up with TRBD2. The germline gives CDR1 SGHTA, CDR2 FQGTGA. The ends lost 5 bases at V and 9 bases at J; junction bases unmatched: 11. The CDR3 contains 15 residues. The CDR3 DNA reads as TGTGCCAGCAGCGCTAGCGGGGAAGCCAACCGTGAGCAGTTCTTC. Protein product: CASSASGEANREQFF.

This clone was observed once. This chain uses TRBV24-1 with TRBJ2-2; D call uncertain. The germline V gene has CDR1 KGHDR and CDR2 SFDVKD. The V end lost 4 bases, the J end lost 1 base, and 3 bases lay between the germline ends. The CDR3 contains 13 residues. The CDR3 coding sequence is TGTGCCACCAGTGACATGAACACCGGGGAGCTGTTTTTT. Residues: CATSDMNTGELFF.

V usage is TRBV14 and J usage is TRBJ1-6; D is unresolved. This CDR3 has 14 amino acids. Per the germline V gene, CDR1 is SGHDN and CDR2 is FVKESK. V was shortened by 1 base and J by 10 bases, with 11 bases between the two germline ends. The DNA for the CDR3 is TGTGCCAGCAGCCAAGCGGCGGGCACCTCACCCCTCCACTTT. Translating gives CASSQAAGTSPLHF.

The chain joins TRBV10-2 to TRBJ1-6; 8 bases match TRBD1. The germline V gene has CDR1 WSHSY and CDR2 SAAADI. CDR3 length: 14 amino acids. V trimming: 6 bases; J trimming: 7 bases; junction bases outside the gene matches: 5. The CDR3 DNA reads as TGCGCCAGCAGGAGACAGGGGACAAATTCACCCCTCCACTTT. Protein: CASRRQGTNSPLHF.

The rearrangement links TRBV29-1 to TRBJ1-1; a possible D gene is TRBD1 (6 bases). The CDR3 spans 11 residues. Germline-derived CDR1 and CDR2 are SQVTM and ANQGSEA. Trimming left V 5 bases short and J 12 bases short, with 16 bases between. The CDR3 DNA follows: TGCAGCGTTTGGACAGAGGGGGAAACTTTCTTT. Translation gives CSVWTEGETFF.

The chain combines TRBV4-3 with TRBJ2-2; 7 positions agree with TRBD2. V trimming: 0 bases; J trimming: 4 bases; junction bases outside the gene matches: 5. This CDR3 region has 16 residues. Germline V gives CDR1 LGHNA, CDR2 YSLEER. The CDR3 DNA follows: TGCGCCAGCAGCCAAGAGGGACCGGGAGGCACCGGGGAGCTGTTTTTT. Amino acid sequence: CASSQEGPGGTGELFF.

This chain uses TRBV12-5 with TRBJ2-1; 7 bases align to TRBD1. V gave up 1 base and J gave up 4 bases; unmatched junction bases: 10. This CDR3 contains 17 residues. Per germline, CDR1 LGHNT and CDR2 FRNRAP. The CDR3 sequence is CASGLGVRQGQYNEQFF. As DNA, the CDR3 is TGTGCTAGTGGTTTGGGTGTAAGACAGGGCCAGTACAATGAGCAGTTCTTC. Variable domain in full (rest from reference TRBV12-5 and TRBJ2-1): DARVTQTPRHKVTEMGQEVTMRCQPILGHNTVFWYRQTMMQGLELLAYFRNRAPLDDSGMPKDRFSAEMPDATLATLKIQPSEPRDSAVYFCASGLGVRQGQYNEQFFGPGTRLTVL.

The rearrangement links TRBV21-1 to TRBJ1-6; the DNA was not used to check the table's D call, TRBD1. TRBV21-1 is recorded as a pseudogene. The length of the CDR3 is 17 residues. CDR3 sequence (DNA): TGTGCCAGCAGCAAACTTAGGACAGGGGGAGGGAATTCACCCCTCCACTTT. Translation gives CASSKLRTGGGNSPLHF.

The CDR3 DNA is TGTGCCAGCAGTTTAGAAGGGACTCCACGCTGGGATGAGCAGTTCTTC. Its protein product is CASSLEGTPRWDEQFF. The chain recombines TRBV27 with TRBJ2-1, with D perhaps TRBD2 (6 bases). The CDR3 has 16 amino acids. Trimming removed 2 bases from V and 8 bases from J, with 19 bases in between. Germline V lookup: CDR1 MNHEY, CDR2 SMNVEV (reference sequence).

This chain links TRBV15 with TRBJ1-1; 9 nucleotides match TRBD1. Trimming took 7 bases from V and 4 from J; bases not matched to a gene: 1. The CDR3 is 12 residues long. Germline V gene data show CDR1 as LNHNV and CDR2 as YYDKDF (reference sequence). The CDR3 loop reads CATTGQGTEAFF. In DNA, the CDR3 is TGTGCCACCACGGGACAGGGCACTGAAGCTTTCTTT.

This chain links TRBV10-3 with TRBJ2-1; D might be TRBD2 (6 bases). Per the germline V gene, CDR1 is ENHRY and CDR2 is SYGVKD. Trimming left V 4 bases short and J 5 bases short, with 12 bases between. The CDR3 length is 14 residues. This CDR3 is CAISGGGTDNEQFF. In DNA form, the CDR3 reads TGTGCCATCAGTGGGGGCGGGACTGACAATGAGCAGTTCTTC.

The chain couples TRBV3-1 (or the pseudogene TRBV3-2) to TRBJ2-4; 8 bases fit TRBD2. Per germline, CDR1 LGHDT and CDR2 YNNKEL (reference sequence). The CDR3 is 16 amino acids. V trimming: 3 bases; J trimming: 4 bases; junction bases outside the gene matches: 8. CDR3 sequence reads: CASSHLTGGGKNIQYF. The CDR3, as DNA: TGTGCCAGCAGCCACCTGACTGGCGGGGGGAAAAACATTCAGTACTTC.

The chain couples TRBV4-3 to TRBJ1-4; 10 positions match TRBD1. The germline V gene encodes CDR1 LGHNA and CDR2 YSLEER. The J segment lost 11 bases and the V segment lost 2 bases, leaving 8 bases of the junction unmatched. The CDR3 is made up of 15 amino acids. The CDR3 region has the DNA TGCGCCAGCAGCCAAAATCAGGGACAGGGGCGGAAACTGTTTTTT. It is translated as CASSQNQGQGRKLFF.

This chain uses TRBV2 with TRBJ2-2, with TRBD1 matching 9 bases. Germline V gene sequence: CDR1 SNHLY, CDR2 FYNNEI. The CDR3 extends over 14 amino acids. J was trimmed by 6 bases and V by 7 bases; bases with no gene match: 6. The CDR3 loop reads CASTRQGEAGELFF. The DNA for the CDR3 is TGTGCCAGCACCCGACAGGGGGAAGCCGGGGAGCTGTTTTTT. The full variable domain, completed using reference TRBV2 and TRBJ2-2, is EPEVTQTPSHQVTQMGQEVILRCVPISNHLYFYWYRQILGQKVEFLVSFYNNEISEKSEIFDDQFSVERPDGSNFTLKIRSTKLEDSAMYFCASTRQGEAGELFFGEGSRLTVL.

The V call is TRBV2, the J call TRBJ2-7; 8 nucleotides agree with TRBD1. The CDR3 contains 16 residues. Per the germline V gene, CDR1 is SNHLY and CDR2 is FYNNEI. The V gene end was trimmed by 5 bases and the J gene end by 2 bases; junction bases not matched to a gene: 11. The CDR3 DNA sequence: TGTGCCAGCAGTCCCCGGTCCGGGACAGGAGCCTACGAGCAGTACTTC. It specifies CASSPRSGTGAYEQYF.

This clone occurred once. DNA for the CDR3: TGTGCCAGCAGTCTTTTTAGTTCGACAGGGGACTGGGCCACCATATATTTT. It translates to CASSLFSSTGDWATIYF. The chain joins TRBV9 to TRBJ1-3, with 8 nucleotides matching TRBD1. The CDR3 is made up of 17 amino acids. The V gene's germline CDR1 is SGDLS and CDR2 YYNGEE. V lost 5 bases to trimming and J lost 9 bases; unmatched junction nucleotides: 19.

The chain recombines TRBV27 with TRBJ1-4; 7 nucleotides match TRBD1. The CDR3 totals 13 residues. V lost 5 bases to trimming and J lost 9 bases; unmatched junction nucleotides: 6. In germline, CDR1 is MNHEY, CDR2 SMNVEV (reference sequence). The CDR3 is CASSKGQIQKLFF. CDR3 nucleotides: TGTGCCAGCAGTAAGGGACAGATCCAAAAACTGTTTTTT.

This clone has just one count. The chain employs TRBV3-1 (or the pseudogene TRBV3-2) and TRBJ2-3; TRBD2 matches 7 bases. The CDR3 is 16 amino acids. The germline CDR1 and CDR2 sequences are LGHDT and YNNKEL (reference sequence). Germline trimming cut 4 bases from V and 4 bases from J; bases unmatched to any gene: 11. The CDR3 DNA reads TGTGCCAGCAGCCTCGGGGCGGGAGAGGGGTCAGATACGCAGTATTTT. It yields the protein CASSLGAGEGSDTQYF.

The rearrangement links TRBV2 to TRBJ1-2, with TRBD1 matching 8 bases. Trimming removed 6 bases from V and 5 bases from J; junction bases left unmatched: 5. This CDR3 is built from 13 residues. Germline CDR1 reads SNHLY; CDR2 reads FYNNEI. This CDR3 reads CASRLQGGYGYTF. The CDR3 DNA follows: TGTGCCAGCAGGTTACAGGGGGGTTATGGCTACACCTTC. Looking up the rest from reference TRBV2 and TRBJ1-2 gives the full variable domain: EPEVTQTPSHQVTQMGQEVILRCVPISNHLYFYWYRQILGQKVEFLVSFYNNEISEKSEIFDDQFSVERPDGSNFTLKIRSTKLEDSAMYFCASRLQGGYGYTFGSGTRLTVV.

The chain has TRBV28 and TRBJ1-2, with D uncertain. This CDR3 comprises 14 residues. V was cut by 2 bases and J by 5 bases, with 12 bases left in between. Germline CDR1 MDHEN, CDR2 SYDVKM. CDR3 coding DNA: TGTGCCAGCAGTTTAAATTCCCTAGAGTATGGCTACACCTTC. As protein: CASSLNSLEYGYTF.